This T cell receptor (beta chain) came from a study of blood T cell repertoires in COVID-19. The wider study: In each case, the material was cDNA or gDNA derived from T cells, B-cell-depleted T cells, or PBMCs.

The table came from immunoSEQ multiplex PCR; TCRdb's copy has only in-frame clones and leaves some out. The profile covers about 75,000 clones, with approximately 87% appearing a single time and about 2.4% taken by the ten largest. The CDR3 has 13 amino acids. V lost 5 bases, J lost 1 base, and 11 bases lay in between. In germline, CDR1 is GTSNPN, CDR2 SVGIG (reference sequence). Sequencing was done on a sample of peripheral blood. The chain links TRBV30 to TRBJ2-5, with D possibly TRBD1 on 5 matching bases. The clonotype comes from a human donor in a cohort sampled during active COVID-19. The CDR3 reads CAWDTGGQETQYF. The CDR3 coding sequence is TGTGCCTGGGATACAGGCGGCCAAGAGACCCAGTACTTC. The full variable domain, completed using reference TRBV30 and TRBJ2-5, is SQTIHQWPATLVQPVGSPLSLECTVEGTSNPNLYWYRQAAGRGLQLLFYSVGIGQISSEVPQNLSASRPQDRQFILSSKKLLLSDSGFYLCAWDTGGQETQYFGPGTRLLVL.